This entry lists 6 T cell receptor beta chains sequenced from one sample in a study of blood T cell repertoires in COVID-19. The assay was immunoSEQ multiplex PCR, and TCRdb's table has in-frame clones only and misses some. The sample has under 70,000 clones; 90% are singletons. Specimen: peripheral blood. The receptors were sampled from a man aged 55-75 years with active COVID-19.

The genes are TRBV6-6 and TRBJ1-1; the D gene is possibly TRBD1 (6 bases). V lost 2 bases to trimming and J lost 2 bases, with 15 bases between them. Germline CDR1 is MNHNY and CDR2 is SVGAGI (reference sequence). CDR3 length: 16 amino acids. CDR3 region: CASSYPLSRGNTEAFF. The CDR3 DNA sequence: TGTGCCAGCAGTTACCCGCTGAGCAGGGGAAACACTGAAGCTTTCTTT.

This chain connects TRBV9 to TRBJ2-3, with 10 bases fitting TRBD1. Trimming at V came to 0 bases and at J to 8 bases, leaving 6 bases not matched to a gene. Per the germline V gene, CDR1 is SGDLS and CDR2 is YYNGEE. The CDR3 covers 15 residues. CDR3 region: CASSVEFGTGATQYF. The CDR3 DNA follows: TGTGCCAGCAGCGTAGAATTCGGGACAGGGGCTACGCAGTATTTT.

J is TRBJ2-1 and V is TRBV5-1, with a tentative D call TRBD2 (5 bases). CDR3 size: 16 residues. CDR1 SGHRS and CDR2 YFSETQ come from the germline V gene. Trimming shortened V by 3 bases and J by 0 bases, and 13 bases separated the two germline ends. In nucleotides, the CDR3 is TGCGCCAGCAGCTCCTCCGGGATTAGCTCCTACAATGAGCAGTTCTTC. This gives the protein CASSSSGISSYNEQFF.

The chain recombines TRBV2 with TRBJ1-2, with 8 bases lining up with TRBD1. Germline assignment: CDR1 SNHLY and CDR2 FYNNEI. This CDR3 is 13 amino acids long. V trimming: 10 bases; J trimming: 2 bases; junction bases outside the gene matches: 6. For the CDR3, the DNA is TGTGCCACCAGCCGGGACAGGAACTATGGCTACACCTTC. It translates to CATSRDRNYGYTF.

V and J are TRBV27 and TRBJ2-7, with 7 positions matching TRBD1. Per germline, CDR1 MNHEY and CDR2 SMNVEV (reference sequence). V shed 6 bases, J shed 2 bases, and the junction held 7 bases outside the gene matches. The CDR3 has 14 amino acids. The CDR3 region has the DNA TGTGCCAGCAGCAAACAGGGGCTACCCTACGAGCAGTACTTC. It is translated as CASSKQGLPYEQYF.

CDR3 sequence reads: CASSSRTSGRGKTQYF. In DNA, the CDR3 is TGTGCCAGCAGTTCCAGGACTAGCGGGAGGGGCAAGACCCAGTACTTC. This chain connects TRBV6-5 to TRBJ2-5; TRBD2 aligns across 15 bases. The V gene end was trimmed by 4 bases and the J gene end by 6 bases; junction bases not matched to a gene: 6. Germline CDR1 reads MNHEY; CDR2 reads SVGAGI. This CDR3 comprises 16 residues.